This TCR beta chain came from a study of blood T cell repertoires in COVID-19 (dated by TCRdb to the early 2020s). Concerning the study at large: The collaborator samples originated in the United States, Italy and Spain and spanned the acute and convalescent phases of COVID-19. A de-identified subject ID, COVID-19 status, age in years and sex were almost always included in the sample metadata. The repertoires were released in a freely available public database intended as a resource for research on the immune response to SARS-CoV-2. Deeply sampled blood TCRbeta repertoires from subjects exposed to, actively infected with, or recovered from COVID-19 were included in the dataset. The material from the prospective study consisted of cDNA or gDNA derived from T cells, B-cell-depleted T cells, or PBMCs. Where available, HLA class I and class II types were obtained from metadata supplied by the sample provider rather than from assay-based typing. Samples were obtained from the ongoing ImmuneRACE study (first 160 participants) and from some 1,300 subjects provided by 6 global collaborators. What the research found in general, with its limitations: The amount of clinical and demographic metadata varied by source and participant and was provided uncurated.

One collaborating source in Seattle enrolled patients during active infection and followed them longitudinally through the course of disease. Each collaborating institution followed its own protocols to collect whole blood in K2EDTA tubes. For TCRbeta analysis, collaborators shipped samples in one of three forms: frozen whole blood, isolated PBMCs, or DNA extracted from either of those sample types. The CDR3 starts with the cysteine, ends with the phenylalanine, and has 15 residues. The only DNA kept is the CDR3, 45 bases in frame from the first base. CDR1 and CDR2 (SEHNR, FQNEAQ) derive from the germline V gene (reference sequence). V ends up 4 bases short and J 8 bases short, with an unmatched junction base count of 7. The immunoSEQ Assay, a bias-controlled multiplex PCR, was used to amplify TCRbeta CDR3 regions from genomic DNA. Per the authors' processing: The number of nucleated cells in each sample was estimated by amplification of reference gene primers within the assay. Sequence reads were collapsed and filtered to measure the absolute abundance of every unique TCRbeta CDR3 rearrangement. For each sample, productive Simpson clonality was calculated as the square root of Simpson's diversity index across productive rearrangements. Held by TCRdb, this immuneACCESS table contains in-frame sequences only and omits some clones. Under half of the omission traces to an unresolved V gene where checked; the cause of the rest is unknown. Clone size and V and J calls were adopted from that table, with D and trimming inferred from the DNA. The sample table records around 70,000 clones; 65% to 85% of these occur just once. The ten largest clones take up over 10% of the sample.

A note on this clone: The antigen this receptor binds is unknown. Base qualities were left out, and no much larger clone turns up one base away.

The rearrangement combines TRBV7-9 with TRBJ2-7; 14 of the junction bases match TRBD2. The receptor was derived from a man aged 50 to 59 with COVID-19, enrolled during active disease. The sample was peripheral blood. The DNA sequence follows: TGTGCCAGCAGCTCCGGGACTAGCGGGAGAGTCAAGCAGTACTTC. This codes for CASSSGTSGRVKQYF.